These 11 T cell receptor beta chains came from one sample sequenced in a study of OX40 agonist ivuxolimab in advanced cancers. Clones were sequenced by immunoSEQ multiplex PCR, and TCRdb holds only the in-frame ones, with some missing. Of some 70,000 clones listed, roughly 80% are singletons. The sample consisted of CD4+ or CD8+ T cells sorted from blood, taken in a trial of the OX40 agonist ivuxolimab. These receptors originate from an adult with an advanced solid tumor such as melanoma, head and neck, liver or kidney cancer.

V and J are TRBV5-1 and TRBJ2-7, with D uncertain. Looked up from germline, CDR1 is SGHRS and CDR2 is YFSETQ. V shed 2 bases and J shed 2 bases, with 20 bases lying between them. This CDR3 has 17 residues. CDR3 nucleotide sequence: TGCGCCAGCAGCTTTAGATCGGTTCAGGAAGGAACCTACGAGCAGTACTTC. This gives the protein CASSFRSVQEGTYEQYF.

The chain joins TRBV5-1 to TRBJ1-5, with D possibly TRBD1 on 5 matching bases. V gave up 4 bases and J gave up 8 bases, with 19 bases separating them. Germline V gene lookup returns CDR1 SGHRS and CDR2 YFSETQ. The CDR3 contains 15 residues. In DNA, the CDR3 is TGCGCCAGCAGCCCCGGGGACTGGGTTAGTAAGCCCCAGCATTTT. Protein product: CASSPGDWVSKPQHF. Variable domain in full (rest from reference TRBV5-1 and TRBJ1-5): KAGVTQTPRYLIKTRGQQVTLSCSPISGHRSVSWYQQTPGQGLQFLFEYFSETQRNKGNFPGRFSGRQFSNSRSEMNVSTLELGDSALYLCASSPGDWVSKPQHFGDGTRLSIL.

This clone was counted a few times. This sequence joins TRBV11-3 and TRBJ1-1; D remains unclear. Between the trimmed V and J ends, which lost 0 bases and 1 base, there was a span of 9 bases. The CDR3 covers 15 residues. Germline lookup yields CDR1 SGHNT and CDR2 YENEEA. DNA for the CDR3: TGTGCCAGCAGCTTAGAAGTTGCCGCGAACACTGAAGCTTTCTTT. It specifies CASSLEVAANTEAFF.

This clone came up a few times. CDR3 sequence (DNA): TGTGCCAGCAGCACCGGAAGGTACACTGAAGCTTTCTTT. Amino acid sequence: CASSTGRYTEAFF. This chain links TRBV11-3 with TRBJ1-1; no firm D call. Germline lookup yields CDR1 SGHNT and CDR2 YENEEA. There are 13 residues in the CDR3. V was clipped by 5 bases and J by 3 bases, with 10 bases between them.

This clone occurred once. The CDR3 loop reads CASSRIPLGTDTQYF. As DNA, the CDR3 is TGTGCCAGCAGTAGGATCCCACTAGGAACAGATACGCAGTATTTT. The V and J genes are TRBV27 and TRBJ2-3, with D possibly being TRBD2 (5 bases). Germline CDR1 is MNHEY and CDR2 is SMNVEV (reference sequence). The CDR3 sequence is 15 residues long. Deletions cut 5 bases from V and 3 bases from J, with 15 bases between.

The chain uses TRBV19 and TRBJ2-1; D is perhaps TRBD1 (6 bases). Germline CDR1 LNHDA, CDR2 SQIVND (reference sequence). This CDR3 is built from 13 residues. The ends were cut back, 4 bases at V and 4 bases at J, with 8 bases in the middle. The CDR3 bases are TGTGCCAGTAGTACGACAGGTTACAATGAGCAGTTCTTC. Translating gives CASSTTGYNEQFF. Together with reference TRBV19 and TRBJ2-1, the CDR3 gives the full variable domain: DGGITQSPKYLFRKEGQNVTLSCEQNLNHDAMYWYRQDPGQGLRLIYYSQIVNDFQKGDIAEGYSVSREKKESFPLTVTSAQKNPTAFYLCASSTTGYNEQFFGPGTRLTVL.

This chain links TRBV29-1 with TRBJ2-1; no definite D call. CDR3 length: 13 amino acids. V was clipped by 4 bases and J by 4 bases, with 11 bases between them. Germline CDR1 SQVTM, CDR2 ANQGSEA. CDR3 residues: CSVAWLVYNEQFF. CDR3 in DNA: TGCAGCGTTGCCTGGCTAGTGTACAATGAGCAGTTCTTC.

The J gene is TRBJ2-4, the V gene TRBV5-1; 7 bases are shared with TRBD1. The CDR3 runs 13 residues. CDR1 SGHRS and CDR2 YFSETQ come from the germline V gene. J gave up 7 bases and V 1 base, and 2 bases lay outside the gene matches. The CDR3 DNA is TGCGCCAGCAGCTTGACAGGGGAGAACATTCAGTACTTC. Amino acids: CASSLTGENIQYF.

J is TRBJ1-1 and V is TRBV11-3, with TRBD1 as a possible D gene (5 bases). Trimming stripped 7 bases from V and 1 base from J, with 13 bases between. Germline assignment: CDR1 SGHNT and CDR2 YENEEA. The CDR3 is 14 residues long. The CDR3 here is CASKKVGGNTEAFF. In DNA form, the CDR3 reads TGTGCCAGCAAGAAAGTGGGGGGGAACACTGAAGCTTTCTTT.

The chain joins TRBV4-1 to TRBJ1-5; D uncertain. V was cut by 0 bases and J by 4 bases, with 7 bases left in between. The germline V gene encodes CDR1 MGHRA and CDR2 YSYEKL. The CDR3 totals 14 residues. The CDR3 DNA is TGCGCCAGCAGCCAAGAAAGAGGGAATCAGCCCCAGCATTTT. Its protein is CASSQERGNQPQHF.

V and J are TRBV11-1 and TRBJ1-2; 7 bases fit TRBD1. V lost 4 bases, J lost 3 bases, and 5 bases stayed unmatched. Germline V gene data show CDR1 as SGHAT and CDR2 as FQDESV (reference sequence). The CDR3 contains 14 residues. CDR3 residues: CASSSQTGDYGYTF. The CDR3 coding sequence is TGTGCCAGCAGCTCCCAAACAGGGGACTATGGCTACACCTTC.